The 21 T cell receptor beta chains in this list originate from one sample, sequenced in a study of blood T cell repertoires in COVID-19. TCRdb's copy holds only in-frame clones and misses some; the assay was immunoSEQ multiplex PCR. There are some 300,000 clones in the sample; nearly 90% occur only once, and less than 2% lies in the top ten. The sample comprised peripheral blood. Every receptor here comes from a woman aged 25 to 39 with COVID-19, enrolled during active disease.

The rearrangement uses TRBV29-1 and TRBJ2-5, with 13 bases matching TRBD2. J lost 4 bases, V lost 7 bases, and 6 bases had no gene match. CDR1 and CDR2 (germline): SQVTM, ANQGSEA. This CDR3 comprises 14 residues. DNA for the CDR3: TGCAGCGCTAGGACTAGCGGGGGCCCAGAGACCCAGTACTTC. Protein: CSARTSGGPETQYF.

This chain uses TRBV6-2 or TRBV6-3 with TRBJ2-7, with D possibly being TRBD1 (7 bases). Deletions cut 5 bases from V and 7 bases from J, with 21 bases between. This CDR3 comprises 15 residues. CDR1 and CDR2 from the germline V gene are MNHEY and SVGEGT. The CDR3 sequence is CASSAIDRDLGEQYF. The DNA of the CDR3 is TGTGCCAGCAGTGCCATCGACAGGGACTTGGGTGAGCAGTACTTC.

The chain combines TRBV4-2 with TRBJ1-6, with TRBD1 as a possible D gene (5 bases). Between the trimmed V and J ends, which lost 0 bases and 13 bases, there was a span of 19 bases. Germline CDR1 LGHNA, CDR2 YNFKEQ. The CDR3 spans 16 residues. CDR3 in DNA: TGTGCCAGCAGCCAAGATTTCGGAGGGGTGGAGGGTCCCCTCCACTTT. Amino acids: CASSQDFGGVEGPLHF.

The chain combines TRBV28 with TRBJ1-6, with no clear D. V was trimmed by 6 bases and J by 10 bases, leaving 19 bases between them. CDR1 and CDR2 (germline): MDHEN, SYDVKM. The CDR3 has 15 residues. CDR3 DNA: TGTGCCAGCAGCCCCCGGGGTGGCTCTTGGTCACCCCTCCACTTT. The encoded protein is CASSPRGGSWSPLHF.

This clone was seen a single time. The CDR3 protein is CSVRKGASSYEQYF. Here the CDR3 DNA reads TGCAGCGTCCGTAAAGGAGCCTCCTCCTACGAGCAGTACTTC. The chain combines TRBV29-1 with TRBJ2-7; D not certain. Per germline, CDR1 SQVTM and CDR2 ANQGSEA. V shed 6 bases and J shed 0 bases, with 15 bases lying between them. CDR3 size: 14 residues.

This chain connects TRBV2 to TRBJ1-3; D is perhaps TRBD1 (5 bases). V lost 3 bases and J 4 bases, leaving 7 bases between the germline ends. Germline V lookup: CDR1 SNHLY, CDR2 FYNNEI. The CDR3 totals 13 residues. The CDR3 loop is CASSDRVGNTIYF. The CDR3 nucleotides read TGTGCCAGCAGTGACAGGGTGGGAAACACCATATATTTT.

J is TRBJ2-5 and V is TRBV6-2 or TRBV6-3, with 11 bases that match TRBD1. Per the germline V gene, CDR1 is MNHEY and CDR2 is SVGEGT. The CDR3 covers 15 residues. V was pared by 2 bases and J by 4 bases, with 3 bases of the junction left unmatched. The CDR3 loop is CASSYGQGAIETQYF. The CDR3 nucleotides read TGTGCCAGCAGTTACGGACAGGGGGCGATAGAGACCCAGTACTTC.

The DNA for the CDR3 is TGTGCCGGTCAGGGGACCCCTATGAACACTGAAGCTTTCTTT. This translates into CAGQGTPMNTEAFF. This chain joins TRBV2 and TRBJ1-1; the D gene is possibly TRBD1 (6 bases). This CDR3 comprises 14 residues. The germline V and J ends were trimmed by 11 bases and 0 bases, with 16 bases remaining between them. Germline loops: CDR1 SNHLY, CDR2 FYNNEI.

The V and J genes are TRBV2 and TRBJ1-6; D uncertain. This CDR3 has 15 amino acids. Trimming pared 8 bases from V and 4 bases from J, leaving 15 bases between. Germline lookup yields CDR1 SNHLY and CDR2 FYNNEI. The CDR3 loop is CASGPRQSYNSPLHF. The CDR3 DNA reads as TGTGCCAGCGGGCCCCGGCAGTCATATAATTCACCCCTCCACTTT.

V gene TRBV19 combines with J gene TRBJ1-1; D unresolved. This CDR3 has 11 residues. With 8 bases removed from V and 1 base from J, the gap between germline ends came to 5 bases. CDR1 and CDR2 (germline): LNHDA, SQIVND (reference sequence). The CDR3 DNA follows: TGTGCCAGTCTTCGGAACACTGAAGCTTTCTTT. This codes for CASLRNTEAFF.

This chain connects TRBV2 to TRBJ1-4; TRBD1 is a possible D gene (6 bases). This CDR3 comprises 15 residues. Per the germline V gene, CDR1 is SNHLY and CDR2 is FYNNEI. V lost 3 bases and J lost 6, with 14 bases in between. In DNA form, the CDR3 reads TGTGCCAGCAGTGACAACAGGGTGGCGGATGAAAAACTGTTTTTT. It codes for CASSDNRVADEKLFF.

The V and J genes are TRBV23-1 and TRBJ2-1; D uncertain. TRBV23-1 is classed as an ORF, of uncertain function. The CDR3 extends over 14 amino acids. Trimming stripped 0 bases from V and 4 bases from J, with 7 bases between. CDR3 residues: CASSQSGPYNEQFF. The CDR3 DNA is TGCGCCAGCAGTCAATCGGGCCCTTACAATGAGCAGTTCTTC.

The rearrangement uses TRBV16 and TRBJ1-3; D is uncertain. Germline V gives CDR1 KGHSY, CDR2 FQNENV. Trimming pared 0 bases from V and 1 base from J, leaving 7 bases between. This CDR3 contains 15 residues. CDR3 amino acids: CASSQSTVSGNTIYF. DNA for the CDR3: TGTGCCAGCAGCCAATCAACAGTGTCTGGAAACACCATATATTTT.

The chain is built from TRBV7-6 and TRBJ1-5, with unresolved D. The CDR3 contains 15 residues. From germline, CDR1 is SGHVS and CDR2 FNYEAQ. V was cut by 1 base and J by 2 bases, with 9 bases left in between. The CDR3 spells CASSLDTNRNQPQHF. Here the CDR3 DNA reads TGTGCCAGCAGCTTAGACACGAACCGCAATCAGCCCCAGCATTTT.

This clone occurred a few times. The CDR3 loop reads CASSQFSGERDEQYF. The CDR3, as DNA: TGTGCCAGCAGCCAATTCTCAGGGGAACGGGACGAGCAGTACTTC. The chain employs TRBV16 and TRBJ2-7; D possibly corresponds to TRBD1 (6 bases). Trimming pared 1 base from V and 5 bases from J, leaving 15 bases between. The CDR3 extends over 15 amino acids. The germline V gene has CDR1 KGHSY and CDR2 FQNENV.

The chain uses TRBV27 and TRBJ1-5; a weak D match, TRBD1 (6 bases). The CDR3 is made up of 13 amino acids. Trimming stripped 10 bases from V and 3 bases from J, with 13 bases between. Germline CDR1 reads MNHEY; CDR2 reads SMNVEV (reference sequence). The CDR3 loop reads CATQTGPNQPQHF. The DNA for the CDR3 is TGTGCCACCCAAACAGGGCCCAATCAGCCCCAGCATTTT.

The chain recombines TRBV12-3 or TRBV12-4 with TRBJ2-7; 7 nucleotides align to TRBD1. This CDR3 is built from 13 residues. V lost 2 bases and J lost 5; bases outside the gene matches: 3. For the CDR3, the DNA is TGTGCCAGCAGTTTAAGGACAGGAGACGAGCAGTACGTC. It yields the protein CASSLRTGDEQYV.

This chain connects TRBV19 to TRBJ2-1, with 9 positions matching TRBD1. This CDR3 has 16 amino acids. From germline, CDR1 is LNHDA and CDR2 SQIVND (reference sequence). Trimming removed 6 bases from V and 2 bases from J; junction bases left unmatched: 8. The CDR3 bases are TGTGCCAGTAGACCTTCGGGACAGGGTACCTACAATGAGCAGTTCTTC. Translating it yields CASRPSGQGTYNEQFF.

The chain couples TRBV9 to TRBJ2-1; tentative D call: TRBD2 (5 bases). The germline CDR1 and CDR2 sequences are SGDLS and YYNGEE. The CDR3 runs 15 residues. V dropped 0 bases and J dropped 7 bases, with 14 bases sitting between them. The CDR3 nucleotides are TGTGCCAGCAGCGTAGTCACACCCGGCGGGAATGAGCAGTTCTTC. Its translation is CASSVVTPGGNEQFF.

This CDR3 reads CASSLRNSGSSYNEQFF. As DNA, the CDR3 is TGTGCCAGCAGTTTGAGGAATAGCGGCAGCTCCTACAATGAGCAGTTCTTC. V gene TRBV7-9 combines with J gene TRBJ2-1; TRBD2 is a possible D gene (6 bases). V lost 6 bases and J 0 bases, leaving 18 bases between the germline ends. The CDR3 sequence is 17 residues long. Germline assignment: CDR1 SEHNR and CDR2 FQNEAQ (reference sequence).

This clone occurred once. The chain is built from TRBV15 and TRBJ1-1, with D maybe TRBD1 (6 bases). The V end lost 0 bases, the J end lost 6 bases, and 11 bases lay between the germline ends. Germline V lookup: CDR1 LNHNV, CDR2 YYDKDF (reference sequence). The CDR3 sequence is 14 residues long. In DNA, the CDR3 is TGTGCCACCAGCAGAGATCTTGGGGGCTCTGAAGCTTTCTTT. This codes for CATSRDLGGSEAFF.